A single sample gave rise to the 3 T cell receptor beta chains below, sequenced in a study of T-cell reconstitution after alpha-beta-depleted transplantation in children. Library preparation (for TCRbeta) was performed with unique molecular identifiers. Each CDR3 protein gets one entry after TCRdb re-called the PCR reads with MiXCR. The table lists about 360,000 distinct CDR3 sequences, about an eighth of them singletons. Sequencing was performed on PBMCs, taken from the stem cell graft. The origin of the receptors is a human donor who donated a stem cell graft to a child with Fanconi anemia.

V is TRBV11-2 and J is TRBJ1-2; tentatively, D is TRBD1 (5 bases). Trimming removed 0 bases from V and 4 bases from J, with 9 bases in between. The CDR3 sequence is 14 residues long. The germline V gene has CDR1 SGHAT and CDR2 FQNNGV. CDR3 nucleotide sequence: TGTGCCAGCAGCTTAGATGGGGGGTCCTATGGCTACACCTTC. Encoded protein: CASSLDGGSYGYTF. Combining the CDR3 with reference TRBV11-2 and TRBJ1-2 gives the whole variable domain EAGVAQSPRYKIIEKRQSVAFWCNPISGHATLYWYQQILGQGPKLLIQFQNNGVVDDSQLPKDRFSAERLKGVDSTLKIQPAKLEDSAVYLCASSLDGGSYGYTFGSGTRLTVV.

V gene TRBV18 combines with J gene TRBJ2-3; TRBD2 agrees at 7 bases. CDR3 length: 14 residues. From germline, CDR1 is KGHSH and CDR2 LQKENI. Trimming removed 3 bases from V and 4 bases from J; junction bases left unmatched: 4. CDR3 in DNA: TGTGCCAGCTCACCGACTAGCTTGCCAGATACGCAGTATTTT. This translates into CASSPTSLPDTQYF.

This clonotype turned up a few times. At one end, the junction sequence differs from germline, possibly due to a read error. The chain employs TRBV6-4 and TRBJ2-1; 15 bases agree with TRBD2. Germline V gene lookup returns CDR1 MRHNA and CDR2 SNTAGT. The CDR3 sequence is 18 residues long. CDR3 DNA: TGTACCAGCTGTGACTCCGGGACTAGCGGGGGGTGGTACAATGAGCAGTTCTTC. This gives the protein CTSCDSGTSGGWYNEQFF.